This TCR beta chain was captured by sequencing in a study of blood T cells in healthy people across ages. The CDR3 length is 12 residues. The V end was cut by 6 bases, the J end by 5 bases, with 8 bases between. Germline assignment: CDR1 LGHDT and CDR2 YNNKEL (reference sequence). On this clonotype itself: Its antigen remains unidentified.

Study conclusions and caveats: Possibly, changes in expanded clonotypes were confounded because donor CMV status was unknown.

With a J-beta primer mix and a sample-barcoded 5' primer, a second PCR ran about 7 to 11 cycles. TCRdb analysed the 5' RACE reads with MiXCR anew, one entry per CDR3 protein. The sample lists 600,000 to 900,000 distinct CDR3 sequences, around a quarter seen once, with approximately 2.9% in the top ten. Separately, the same data were catalogued under a study of T cells of mothers and their children. That report adds: No persistent microchimeric T cell clones were detected.

Sequenced sample: blood. The source of this sequence is a boy aged 5-17 years in good health. The rearrangement links TRBV3-1 to TRBJ2-4; no definite D call. This CDR3 reads CASSGQQNIQYF. The CDR3, as DNA: TGTGCCAGCAGTGGGCAGCAAAACATTCAGTACTTC.